This T cell receptor (beta chain) was found in a study of CD8 T cells in ankylosing spondylitis. The CDR3 covers 13 residues. In germline, CDR1 is DFQATT, CDR2 SNEGSKA (reference sequence). Trimming removed 6 bases at V and 2 bases at J, with 14 bases between. This clonotype was seen ten or more times. TCRdb reprocessed the 5' RACE reads with MiXCR, giving one entry per CDR3 protein. The table shows over 100,000 distinct CDR3 sequences, with 10% to 12% occurring only once. The TCR was taken from a female donor with ankylosing spondylitis or in good health (not recorded which). V usage is TRBV20-1 and J usage is TRBJ2-7, with D perhaps matching TRBD2 (6 bases). The sequenced sample was blood, either unsorted or a sorted T cell fraction (not recorded which). CDR3: CSATGGTAYEQYF. CDR3 DNA: TGCAGTGCCACCGGGGGAACCGCCTACGAGCAGTACTTC.